The T cell receptor beta chain described here comes from a study of cytomegalovirus exposure and HLA in healthy donors. In the study overall: Previous work identified roughly 110 million unique TCR beta sequences from around 170 million T cells. Among 398 genotyped donors, roughly 81% fell in the Caucasian-associated ancestry cluster. Study outcomes and limitations: TCR beta sequences numbering around 15,000 were associated with HLA alleles at 0.05 false discovery rate in a later analysis. Researchers catalogued 164 TCR beta chains as cytomegalovirus-associated.

Regarding this clone: Its antigen is not known.

CDR3 size: 14 residues. V gave up 5 bases and J gave up 1 base, with 11 bases separating them. Per germline, CDR1 MNHNS and CDR2 SASEGT. The PCR employed 60 Vbeta primers together with 13 Jbeta primers. Assay: immunoSEQ multiplex PCR; the TCRdb copy retains only in-frame clones and omits some. The table lists approximately 150,000 clones, 70% to 80% of them singletons. The sequence was obtained from a woman in her forties in good health and CMV-seropositive. The chain is built from TRBV6-1 and TRBJ2-5, with a tentative D call TRBD1 (5 bases). The sequenced sample consisted of PBMCs. The CDR3 is CASSMTAIQETQYF. CDR3 bases: TGTGCCAGCAGTATGACAGCAATCCAAGAGACCCAGTACTTC.